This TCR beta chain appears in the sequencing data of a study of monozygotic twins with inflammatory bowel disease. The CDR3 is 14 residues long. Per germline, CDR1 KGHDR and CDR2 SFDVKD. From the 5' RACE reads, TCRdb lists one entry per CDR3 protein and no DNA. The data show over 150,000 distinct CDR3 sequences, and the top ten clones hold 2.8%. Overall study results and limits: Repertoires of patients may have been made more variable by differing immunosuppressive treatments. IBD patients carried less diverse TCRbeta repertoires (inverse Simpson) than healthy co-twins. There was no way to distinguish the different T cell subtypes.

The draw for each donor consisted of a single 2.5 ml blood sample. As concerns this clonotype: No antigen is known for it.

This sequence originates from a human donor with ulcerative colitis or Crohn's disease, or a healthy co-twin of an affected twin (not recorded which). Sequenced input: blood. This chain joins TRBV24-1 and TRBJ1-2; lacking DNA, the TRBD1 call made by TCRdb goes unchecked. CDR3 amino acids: CATSDETGAYGYTF.